Presented here are 32 T cell receptor beta chains from one specimen sequenced in a study of beta chain features in type 1 diabetes. As every portion of the isolated RNA was reverse transcribed, the sequencing read expressed TCRB transcripts. The protocol was immunoSEQ multiplex PCR, while the TCRdb copy is restricted to in-frame clones and leaves out a portion. The sample records 110,000 to 150,000 clones, less than 9% being singletons. The material sequenced was central memory CD4+ T cells from blood. These TCRs come from a woman in her thirties in good health.

The genes are TRBV5-6 and TRBJ1-4, with D possibly matching TRBD1 (5 bases). The CDR3 is 14 residues long. V lost 4 bases and J lost 1, with 8 bases in between. The germline V gene encodes CDR1 SGHDT and CDR2 YYEEEE. The CDR3 loop is CASSMGLTNEKLFF. The CDR3 nucleotides read TGTGCCAGCAGCATGGGGCTAACTAATGAAAAACTGTTTTTT.

The V gene is TRBV11-1, the J gene TRBJ2-3; D possibly corresponds to TRBD2 (5 bases). V lost 3 bases and J lost 0, with 16 bases in between. Germline assignment: CDR1 SGHAT and CDR2 FQDESV (reference sequence). This CDR3 is 17 amino acids long. In DNA form, the CDR3 reads TGTGCCAGCAGCTTGCCTGCGGGCTACACTAGCACAGATACGCAGTATTTT. Protein sequence: CASSLPAGYTSTDTQYF.

This rearrangement joins TRBV14 to TRBJ2-3; TRBD2 matches at 10 bases. V lost 1 base, J lost 5 bases, and 9 bases stayed unmatched. Germline values: CDR1 SGHDN, CDR2 FVKESK. The CDR3 runs 17 residues. CDR3 bases: TGTGCCAGCAGCCAAGGGGTATCGGGACTAGCGCGAGATACGCAGTATTTT. Translating it yields CASSQGVSGLARDTQYF.

This clone was seen more than once but under ten times. V usage is TRBV27 and J usage is TRBJ1-5, with 12 bases aligning to TRBD1. The CDR3 is 14 amino acids. Germline trimming cut 3 bases from V and 6 bases from J; bases unmatched to any gene: 0. Per the germline V gene, CDR1 is MNHEY and CDR2 is SMNVEV (reference sequence). For the CDR3, the DNA is TGTGCCAGCAGTTTGGGACAGGGGGCTCAGCCCCAGCATTTT. Its translation: CASSLGQGAQPQHF.

This clone was detected a few times. The chain couples TRBV13 to TRBJ1-5; D perhaps matches TRBD1 (6 bases). Germline V CDR1 and CDR2: PRHDT, FYEKMQ (reference sequence). Trimming left V 6 bases short and J 0 bases short, with 18 bases between. The CDR3 has 17 amino acids. CDR3 nucleotide sequence: TGTGCCAGCAGTGCCCTACAGGGTTACCTTAGCAATCAGCCCCAGCATTTT. Residues: CASSALQGYLSNQPQHF.

This clone was counted at least ten times. The chain is built from TRBV15 and TRBJ2-4; 7 nucleotides match TRBD1. This CDR3 comprises 17 residues. Germline CDR1 LNHNV, CDR2 YYDKDF (reference sequence). V shed 4 bases and J 3 bases; nucleotides not matched to a gene: 12. As DNA, the CDR3 is TGTGCCACCAGCAATCGTTTCCAGGGGGAAGGCAAAAACATTCAGTACTTC. It encodes CATSNRFQGEGKNIQYF.

The chain has TRBV29-1 and TRBJ1-3; possible D gene TRBD1, 6 bases. The CDR3 loop spans 13 amino acids. Germline V lookup: CDR1 SQVTM, CDR2 ANQGSEA. V lost 7 bases to trimming and J lost 4 bases, with 14 bases between them. The CDR3 protein is CSGYTGSGNTIYF. The CDR3 DNA reads TGCAGCGGATACACAGGGTCCGGAAACACCATATATTTT. The full variable domain, with the rest looked up from reference TRBV29-1 and TRBJ1-3, is SAVISQKPSRDICQRGTSLTIQCQVDSQVTMMFWYRQQPGQSLTLIATANQGSEATYESGFVIDKFPISRPNLTFSTLTVSNMSPEDSSIYLCSGYTGSGNTIYFGEGSWLTVV.

The chain carries TRBV30 and TRBJ2-7; TRBD2 agrees at 7 bases. Trimming at V came to 4 bases and at J to 4 bases, leaving 1 base not matched to a gene. Germline CDR1 GTSNPN, CDR2 SVGIG (reference sequence). This CDR3 has 11 amino acids. The CDR3 loop is CAWTREYEQYF. The CDR3 nucleotides read TGTGCCTGGACGCGGGAGTACGAGCAGTACTTC.

A few counts support this clone. The CDR3 sequence is CASSPPGTSYNEQFF. CDR3 in DNA: TGTGCCAGCAGCCCCCCCGGGACTTCGTACAATGAGCAGTTCTTC. The rearrangement joins TRBV9 to TRBJ2-1, with D perhaps matching TRBD2 (6 bases). Trimming pared 4 bases from V and 4 bases from J, leaving 15 bases between. Per the germline V gene, CDR1 is SGDLS and CDR2 is YYNGEE. This CDR3 region has 15 residues.

This clone was seen only a few times. J is TRBJ2-7 and V is TRBV28; the match to TRBD2 covers 7 bases. The CDR3 consists of 15 residues. The germline gives CDR1 MDHEN, CDR2 SYDVKM. Trimming at V came to 2 bases and at J to 0 bases, leaving 4 bases not matched to a gene. The CDR3 region is CASSLVGRSSYEQYF. The CDR3 region has the DNA TGTGCCAGCAGTTTAGTCGGGAGGTCCTCCTACGAGCAGTACTTC.

The CDR3 DNA reads TGTGCCAGCTCACGAGACGACAGGGGGAATCAGCCCCAGCATTTT. It codes for CASSRDDRGNQPQHF. This chain links TRBV18 with TRBJ1-5; TRBD1 matches 9 bases. The CDR3 is 15 residues long. Germline lookup yields CDR1 KGHSH and CDR2 LQKENI. The trim removed 4 bases at V and 4 bases at J, leaving 5 bases unmatched.

The table lists this clone with a few counts. The gene calls are TRBV11-3 and TRBJ2-1; TRBD2 aligns across 12 bases. CDR1 and CDR2 from the germline V gene are SGHNT and YENEEA. The CDR3 is 16 amino acids. Germline trimming cut 1 base from V and 3 bases from J; bases unmatched to any gene: 1. CDR3 DNA sequence: TGTGCCAGCAGCTTAGGACTAGCGGGAGTCTACAATGAGCAGTTCTTC. Translating it yields CASSLGLAGVYNEQFF. The variable domain in full, completed from reference TRBV11-3 and TRBJ2-1, reads EAGVVQSPRYKIIEKKQPVAFWCNPISGHNTLYWYLQNLGQGPELLIRYENEEAVDDSQLPKDRFSAERLKGVDSTLKIQPAELGDSAVYLCASSLGLAGVYNEQFFGPGTRLTVL.

This clone has a handful of counts. The chain employs TRBV5-4 and TRBJ1-4; 10 bases agree with TRBD1. V dropped 5 bases and J dropped 8; count of bases not matched to a gene: 6. This CDR3 contains 14 residues. Germline lookup yields CDR1 SGHNT and CDR2 YYREEE (reference sequence). CDR3 sequence (DNA): TGTGCCAGCAGTTTCGACAGGGGGCGCGAAAAACTGTTTTTT. Translation: CASSFDRGREKLFF.

This clone came up a few times. The chain recombines TRBV27 with TRBJ2-5; the match to TRBD1 covers 9 bases. V shed 2 bases, J shed 1 base, and the junction held 8 bases outside the gene matches. The length of the CDR3 is 17 residues. Germline V CDR1 and CDR2: MNHEY, SMNVEV (reference sequence). Here the CDR3 DNA reads TGTGCCAGCAGTTTACTTACAGGGGGCGTGCGCCAAGAGACCCAGTACTTC. Amino acid sequence: CASSLLTGGVRQETQYF.

This clone was seen more than once but under ten times. The V gene is TRBV11-2, the J gene TRBJ2-1, with D maybe TRBD1 (5 bases). Deletions cut 5 bases from V and 0 bases from J, with 11 bases between. The CDR3 has 15 residues. In germline, CDR1 is SGHAT, CDR2 FQNNGV. In DNA form, the CDR3 reads TGTGCCAGCAGCGAAGGACATGGCTCCTACAATGAGCAGTTCTTC. It specifies CASSEGHGSYNEQFF.

The V gene is TRBV4-3, the J gene TRBJ2-1; TRBD2 is a possible D gene (6 bases). This CDR3 is built from 18 residues. Germline CDR1 LGHNA, CDR2 YSLEER. The ends were cut back, 0 bases at V and 4 bases at J, with 19 bases in the middle. CDR3 sequence: CASSQEGPFSGGYNEQFF. CDR3 DNA: TGCGCCAGCAGCCAAGAGGGCCCTTTTAGCGGAGGGTACAATGAGCAGTTCTTC.

The genes are TRBV6-1 and TRBJ2-7; maybe TRBD2 (6 bases). CDR3 size: 12 residues. CDR1 is MNHNS, CDR2 SASEGT, per germline. V gave up 8 bases and J gave up 4 bases, with 12 bases separating them. The CDR3 here is CASSLEGYEQYF. DNA of the CDR3: TGTGCCAGCTCTTTGGAGGGTTACGAGCAGTACTTC.

V and J are TRBV25-1 and TRBJ1-1; 9 bases line up with TRBD1. The junction had 3 bases not matched to a gene; V was cut back by 4 bases and J by 0 bases. The CDR3 contains 15 residues. Germline V gene sequence: CDR1 MGHDK, CDR2 SYGVNS. The CDR3 protein is CASSVDRGVNTEAFF. CDR3 coding DNA: TGTGCCAGCAGTGTAGACAGGGGGGTGAACACTGAAGCTTTCTTT.

This sequence joins TRBV11-1 and TRBJ2-1; TRBD2 is a possible D gene (5 bases). This CDR3 is built from 13 residues. CDR1 and CDR2 (germline): SGHAT, FQDESV (reference sequence). V lost 1 base, J lost 7 bases, and 8 bases lay in between. The CDR3 loop reads CASSLGLNNEQFF. CDR3 nucleotides: TGTGCCAGCAGCTTAGGACTAAATAATGAGCAGTTCTTC.

In this sample, this clone turned up a few times. The rearrangement uses TRBV30 and TRBJ1-1; 8 nucleotides agree with TRBD1. J was trimmed by 0 bases and V by 0 bases; bases with no gene match: 9. Germline assignment: CDR1 GTSNPN and CDR2 SVGIG (reference sequence). CDR3 length: 17 amino acids. The CDR3 sequence is CAWSVGRGPLMNTEAFF. CDR3 DNA: TGTGCCTGGAGTGTAGGCAGGGGGCCTTTAATGAACACTGAAGCTTTCTTT.

This clone was found a few times. The J gene is TRBJ1-2, the V gene TRBV15; D unresolved. With 4 bases removed from V and 2 bases from J, the gap between germline ends came to 17 bases. The CDR3 has 16 amino acids. Germline V gives CDR1 LNHNV, CDR2 YYDKDF (reference sequence). Here the CDR3 reads CATSTITPGRNYGYTF. The CDR3 DNA is TGTGCCACCAGCACGATTACCCCAGGTAGAAACTATGGCTACACCTTC.

This clone was seen more than once but under ten times. The chain has TRBV19 and TRBJ2-7, with 8 bases matching TRBD1. Losses at the gene ends were 8 bases for V and 2 bases for J; bases not matched to a gene: 8. Germline CDR1 reads LNHDA; CDR2 reads SQIVND (reference sequence). This CDR3 is 14 amino acids long. CDR3 coding DNA: TGTGCCAGTCATAAGCCGGGACAGGCCTACGAGCAGTACTTC. Its translation is CASHKPGQAYEQYF.

V is TRBV10-3 and J is TRBJ2-3, with 7 bases lining up with TRBD2. The CDR3 length is 14 residues. Losses at the gene ends were 5 bases for V and 2 bases for J; bases not matched to a gene: 4. Germline V lookup: CDR1 ENHRY, CDR2 SYGVKD. CDR3 sequence (DNA): TGTGCCATCAGTACACTAGCGCACACAGATACGCAGTATTTT. Its translation is CAISTLAHTDTQYF.

This clone was seen only a few times. V gene TRBV18 combines with J gene TRBJ2-1; 11 bases are a match to TRBD2. CDR1 is KGHSH, CDR2 LQKENI, per germline. The ends lost 5 bases at V and 15 bases at J; junction bases unmatched: 12. The CDR3 is made up of 14 amino acids. The CDR3 nucleotides are TGTGCCAGCTCAGCGGGACTAGCGGCAAACCCCCCGTTCTTC. Translated, it gives CASSAGLAANPPFF.

This sequence joins TRBV6-1 and TRBJ1-5; TRBD1 is a possible D gene (6 bases). V was cut by 4 bases and J by 3 bases, with 13 bases left in between. Looked up from germline, CDR1 is MNHNS and CDR2 is SASEGT. The CDR3 is 15 residues long. As DNA, the CDR3 is TGTGCCAGCAGTGGCCCCAGGGGCAACAATCAGCCCCAGCATTTT. Translating gives CASSGPRGNNQPQHF.

The chain employs TRBV28 and TRBJ1-2; D may be TRBD1 (5 bases). CDR1 is MDHEN and CDR2 is SYDVKM in the germline V gene. CDR3 length equals 13 residues. The V gene lost 7 bases and the J gene lost 8 bases, with 17 bases spanning the gap. CDR3 in DNA: TGTGCCAGCATTAGGAACAGGAGGGAAGGCTACACCTTC. It is translated as CASIRNRREGYTF.

This clone appeared many times. V usage is TRBV4-3 and J usage is TRBJ2-6, with D possibly matching TRBD2 (6 bases). The length of the CDR3 is 17 residues. V lost 3 bases and J lost 0, with 12 bases in between. Germline assignment: CDR1 LGHNA and CDR2 YSLEER. CDR3 nucleotides: TGCGCCAGCAGCCAGGCCGCGGGGTTCTCTGGGGCCAACGTCCTGACTTTC. Protein product: CASSQAAGFSGANVLTF.

This clone was seen more than once but under ten times. The chain uses TRBV18 and TRBJ1-5, with 7 bases lining up with TRBD1. Germline V gives CDR1 KGHSH, CDR2 LQKENI. The CDR3 loop spans 14 amino acids. V lost 4 bases and J lost 6; bases outside the gene matches: 6. CDR3 loop: CASSLGTESQPQHF. In nucleotides, the CDR3 is TGTGCCAGCTCACTTGGGACAGAAAGTCAGCCCCAGCATTTT.

The V call is TRBV27, the J call TRBJ2-6, with unresolved D. The CDR3 loop spans 16 amino acids. Germline CDR1 MNHEY, CDR2 SMNVEV (reference sequence). Trimming cost V 5 bases and J 0 bases, with 11 bases left between them. CDR3 nucleotides: TGTGCCAGCAGTATTTGGGCCAGCTCTGGGGCCAACGTCCTGACTTTC. It is translated as CASSIWASSGANVLTF.

V is TRBV2 and J is TRBJ2-1; 11 bases are shared with TRBD1. The CDR3 runs 16 residues. The trim removed 6 bases at V and 7 bases at J, leaving 11 bases unmatched. Germline CDR1 is SNHLY and CDR2 is FYNNEI. As DNA, the CDR3 is TGTGCCAGCAGCAAGAGTTCCGGGACAGGGGGGAATGAGCAGTTCTTC. It codes for CASSKSSGTGGNEQFF.

The table lists this clone with many counts. The J gene is TRBJ2-7, the V gene TRBV21-1; TRBD2 is the table's D call, not checked against the DNA. TRBV21-1 is a documented pseudogene. The CDR3 runs 14 residues. CDR3 coding DNA: TGTGCCAGCAGCAAAGCGCGGGCCTCCTACGAGCAGTACTTC. The encoded protein is CASSKARASYEQYF.

The CDR3 loop is CASRAGGSTDTQYF. The CDR3 DNA is TGTGCCAGCAGGGCGGGGGGAAGCACAGATACGCAGTATTTT. The chain carries TRBV6-6 and TRBJ2-3, with 8 bases aligning to TRBD2. The CDR3 is 14 amino acids. Germline assignment: CDR1 MNHNY and CDR2 SVGAGI (reference sequence). V was pared by 6 bases and J by 0 bases, with 2 bases of the junction left unmatched.